The text below deals with one T cell receptor beta chain. Its antigen is not known. Sequential positive selection took CD4 T cells first, then CD8 T cells. Germline trimming cut 4 bases from V and 0 bases from J; bases unmatched to any gene: 2. Germline V gene lookup returns CDR1 LGHDT and CDR2 YNNKEL (reference sequence). The CDR3 loop spans 16 amino acids. The entry originates in a study of naive and memory T cell subsets. Two oligonucleotides, mixed equimolar, formed the beta constant-region primer covering TRBC1 and TRBC2. Nested alpha and beta constant-region primers with the SP2 primer drove four PCR rounds on ligated cDNA. MiXCR, applied by TCRdb to the UMI-ligation and nested PCR reads, yields one record per CDR3 protein. In the table there are about 150,000 distinct CDR3 sequences, approximately 24% of which are singletons. Study-level findings and limits: In naive cells, over 90% of TCR sequences were seen only once. Naive and memory repertoire findings lacked a ground truth for validation. Especially in CD8 cells, naive repertoires contained a few larger clonotypes, possibly CD45RA-re-expressing memory cells.

The TCR originated in a human donor in good health. The chain couples TRBV3-1 to TRBJ2-1; 11 positions match TRBD2. Material: naive CD4+ T cells from blood. CDR3 residues: CASSRLAGSSYNEQFF. CDR3 coding DNA: TGTGCCAGCAGCCGACTAGCGGGGAGCTCCTACAATGAGCAGTTCTTC.